This paragraph reports one T cell receptor beta chain. Germline assignment: CDR1 MNHEY and CDR2 SMNVEV (reference sequence). This CDR3 has 14 residues. Germline trimming cut 9 bases from V and 5 bases from J; bases unmatched to any gene: 11. This record belongs to a study of PD-1 blockade in classical Hodgkin lymphoma. TCRdb's copy holds only in-frame clones and misses some; the assay was immunoSEQ multiplex PCR. The sample shows about 50,000 clones, 90% of them seen only once. Sample time point: cycle 4 day 1 (C4D1), after less than 7 weeks of nivolumab. Every patient had relapsed following autologous stem cell transplantation, and cohorts differed in brentuximab vedotin exposure.

The input for sequencing was peripheral blood mononuclear cells (PBMCs), taken before the fourth cycle of nivolumab. The chain recombines TRBV27 with TRBJ2-7; 9 positions agree with TRBD1. This clonotype was obtained from a human donor with classical Hodgkin lymphoma. CDR3 coding DNA: TGTGCCAGTGCCGCCGGGACAGGGTTTAACGAGCAGTACTTC. Translating it yields CASAAGTGFNEQYF.